One sample yielded the 9 T cell receptor beta chains listed below, sequenced in a study of PD-1 blockade in classical Hodgkin lymphoma. TCRdb's table, derived via immunoSEQ multiplex PCR, lists solely in-frame clones and lacks some. The sample carries roughly 9,100 clones, 80% to 85% recorded once. Time point given: cycle 4 day 1 (C4D1), after about 6 weeks of nivolumab. Autologous stem cell transplantation was followed by relapse in every patient, and brentuximab vedotin exposure varied. The sequencing here drew on peripheral blood mononuclear cells (PBMCs), taken before the fourth cycle of nivolumab. These receptors all stem from a human donor with classical Hodgkin lymphoma.

The CDR3 loop is CASSPSLSGSGHEQYF. CDR3 coding DNA: TGCGCCAGCAGCCCCTCCCTTAGCGGGAGCGGACACGAGCAGTACTTC. The chain has TRBV5-1 and TRBJ2-7; TRBD2 aligns across 9 bases. The CDR3 has 16 residues. Germline V gene sequence: CDR1 SGHRS, CDR2 YFSETQ. The V gene end was trimmed by 4 bases and the J gene end by 5 bases; junction bases not matched to a gene: 13.

The rearrangement joins TRBV6-4 to TRBJ2-2, with 7 positions matching TRBD1. CDR3 size: 14 residues. The germline CDR1 and CDR2 sequences are MRHNA and SNTAGT. The J segment lost 1 base and the V segment lost 6 bases, leaving 2 bases of the junction unmatched. The CDR3 sequence is CASSGDRNTGELFF. CDR3 DNA: TGTGCCAGCAGCGGGGACAGGAACACCGGGGAGCTGTTTTTT.

CDR3 amino acids: CASRGTSGREDEQFF. The DNA of the CDR3 is TGTGCCAGCAGGGGGACTAGCGGGAGGGAGGATGAGCAGTTCTTC. The chain is built from TRBV6-1 and TRBJ2-1, with 16 bases that match TRBD2. The CDR3 spans 15 residues. Germline V gene data show CDR1 as MNHNS and CDR2 as SASEGT. Losses at the gene ends were 6 bases for V and 8 bases for J; bases not matched to a gene: 4.

The CDR3 DNA follows: TGTGCCAGCAGCTTAACCGGACAGAGCTCCTACAATGAGCAGTTCTTC. It encodes CASSLTGQSSYNEQFF. The rearrangement joins TRBV7-3 to TRBJ2-1, with D tentatively TRBD1 (6 bases). V was shortened by 0 bases and J by 0 bases, with 9 bases between the two germline ends. The CDR3 spans 16 residues. Germline CDR1 reads SGHTA; CDR2 reads FQGTGA.

The rearrangement joins TRBV6-1 to TRBJ1-3, with D perhaps TRBD1 (5 bases). Germline lookup yields CDR1 MNHNS and CDR2 SASEGT. This CDR3 is 15 amino acids long. Trimming took off 6 bases at V and 8 bases at J, with 20 bases between the two ends. This CDR3 reads CASSKGDAGMDTIYF. For the CDR3, the DNA is TGTGCCAGCAGCAAGGGTGACGCAGGGATGGACACCATATATTTT.

The genes are TRBV1 and TRBJ2-1; TRBD2, the table's D call, was not compared with the DNA. TRBV1 is a listed pseudogene. The CDR3 runs to 14 residues. The CDR3 coding sequence is TGCACCAGCAGCCTAAAGACTAGCCTCAAGGAGCAGTTCTTC. This sequence encodes CTSSLKTSLKEQFF.

The chain carries TRBV2 and TRBJ1-5; TRBD1 matches at 11 bases. Germline lookup yields CDR1 SNHLY and CDR2 FYNNEI. V lost 7 bases, J lost 6 bases, and 11 bases stayed unmatched. The CDR3 loop spans 16 amino acids. The CDR3 DNA follows: TGTGCCAGCAATGGACAGGGGGCGCTTTCAAGTCAGCCCCAGCATTTT. Its translation: CASNGQGALSSQPQHF.

The rearrangement joins TRBV27 to TRBJ2-1; 13 nucleotides line up with TRBD2. CDR3 size: 17 residues. Per germline, CDR1 MNHEY and CDR2 SMNVEV (reference sequence). Germline trimming cut 4 bases from V and 8 bases from J; bases unmatched to any gene: 11. This CDR3 is CASSSLTSGRADDEQFF. In DNA, the CDR3 is TGTGCCAGCAGTTCCCTAACTAGCGGGAGGGCCGACGATGAGCAGTTCTTC.

This chain links TRBV4-2 with TRBJ2-7, with TRBD1 matching 9 bases. This CDR3 has 16 residues. Per germline, CDR1 LGHNA and CDR2 YNFKEQ. J lost 6 bases, V lost 4 bases, and 13 bases had no gene match. DNA of the CDR3: TGTGCCAGCAGCCGCAAGACGAGACAGGGGGGCTTCGAGCAGTACTTC. It translates to CASSRKTRQGGFEQYF.